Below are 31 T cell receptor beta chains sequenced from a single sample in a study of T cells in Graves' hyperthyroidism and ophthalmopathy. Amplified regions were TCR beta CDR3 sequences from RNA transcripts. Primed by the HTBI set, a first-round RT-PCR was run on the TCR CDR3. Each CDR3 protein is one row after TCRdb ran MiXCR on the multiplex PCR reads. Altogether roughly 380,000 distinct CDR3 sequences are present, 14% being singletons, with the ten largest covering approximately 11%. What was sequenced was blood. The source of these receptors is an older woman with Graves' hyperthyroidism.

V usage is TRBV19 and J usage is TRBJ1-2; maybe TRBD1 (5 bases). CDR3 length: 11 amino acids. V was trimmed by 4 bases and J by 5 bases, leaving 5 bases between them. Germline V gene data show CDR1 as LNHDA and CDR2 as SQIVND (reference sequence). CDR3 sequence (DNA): TGTGCCAGTAGTAGACAGTATGGCTACACCTTC. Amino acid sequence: CASSRQYGYTF. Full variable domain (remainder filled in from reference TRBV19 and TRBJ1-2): DGGITQSPKYLFRKEGQNVTLSCEQNLNHDAMYWYRQDPGQGLRLIYYSQIVNDFQKGDIAEGYSVSREKKESFPLTVTSAQKNPTAFYLCASSRQYGYTFGSGTRLTVV.

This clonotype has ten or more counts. CDR3 DNA: TGCGCCAGCAGCTTGCAGGGGGATCAAAATGAGCAGTTCTTC. Translation gives CASSLQGDQNEQFF. This chain connects TRBV5-1 to TRBJ2-1, with TRBD1 identical over 7 bases. After removal of 1 base from V and 7 bases from J, the junction contained 5 bases not matched to a gene. Germline CDR1 reads SGHRS; CDR2 reads YFSETQ. The CDR3 spans 14 residues.

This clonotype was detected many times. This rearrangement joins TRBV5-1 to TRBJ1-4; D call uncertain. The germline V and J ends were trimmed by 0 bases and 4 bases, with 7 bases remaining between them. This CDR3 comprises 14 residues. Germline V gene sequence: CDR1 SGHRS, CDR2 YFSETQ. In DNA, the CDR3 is TGCGCCAGCAGCTTGGGAGGCCGTAATGAAAAACTGTTTTTT. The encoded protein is CASSLGGRNEKLFF. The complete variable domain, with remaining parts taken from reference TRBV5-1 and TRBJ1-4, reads KAGVTQTPRYLIKTRGQQVTLSCSPISGHRSVSWYQQTPGQGLQFLFEYFSETQRNKGNFPGRFSGRQFSNSRSEMNVSTLELGDSALYLCASSLGGRNEKLFFGSGTQLSVL.

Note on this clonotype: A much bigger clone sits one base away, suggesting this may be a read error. The CDR3 region has the DNA TGTGCCAGCAGCCCAGAAGGACGGACGAACACTGAAGCTTTCTTT. This sequence encodes CASSPEGRTNTEAFF. The rearrangement joins TRBV9 to TRBJ1-1, with no clear D. The CDR3 extends over 15 amino acids. Trimming stripped 4 bases from V and 1 base from J, with 14 bases between. CDR1 is SGDLS, CDR2 YYNGEE, per germline.

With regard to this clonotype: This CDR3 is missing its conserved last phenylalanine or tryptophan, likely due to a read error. CDR3 region: CASSLRLAGAYEQYL. CDR3 in DNA: TGTGCCAGCAGCTTGAGACTAGCGGGAGCCTACGAGCAGTACCTC. The gene calls are TRBV5-4 and TRBJ2-7, with TRBD2 matching 12 bases. Trimming took 1 base from V and 2 from J; bases not matched to a gene: 1. Germline CDR1 is SGHNT and CDR2 is YYREEE (reference sequence). The CDR3 is made up of 15 amino acids.

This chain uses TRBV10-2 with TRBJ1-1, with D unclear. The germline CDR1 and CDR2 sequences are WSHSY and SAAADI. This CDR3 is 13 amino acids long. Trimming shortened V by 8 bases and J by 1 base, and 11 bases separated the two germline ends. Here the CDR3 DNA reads TGCGCCAGCGGAGAACAGCGGAACACTGAAGCTTTCTTT. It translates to CASGEQRNTEAFF.

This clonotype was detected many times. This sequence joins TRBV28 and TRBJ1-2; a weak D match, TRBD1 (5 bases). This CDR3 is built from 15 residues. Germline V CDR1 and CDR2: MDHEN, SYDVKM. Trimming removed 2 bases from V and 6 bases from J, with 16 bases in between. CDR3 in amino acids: CASSLAGSANHGYTF. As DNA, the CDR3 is TGTGCCAGCAGTTTAGCAGGGAGCGCCAACCATGGCTACACCTTC.

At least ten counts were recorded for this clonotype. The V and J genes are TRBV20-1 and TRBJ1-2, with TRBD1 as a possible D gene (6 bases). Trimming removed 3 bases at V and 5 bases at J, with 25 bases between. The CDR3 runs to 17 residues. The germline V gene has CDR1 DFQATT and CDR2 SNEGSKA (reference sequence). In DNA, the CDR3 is TGCAGTGCTAGTACTCGGACAGACTTTTTTCGAGGGTATGGCTACACCTTC. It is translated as CSASTRTDFFRGYGYTF.

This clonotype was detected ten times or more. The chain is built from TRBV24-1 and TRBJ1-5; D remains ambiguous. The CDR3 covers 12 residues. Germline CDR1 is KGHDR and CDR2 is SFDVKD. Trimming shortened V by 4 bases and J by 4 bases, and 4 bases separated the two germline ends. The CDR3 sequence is CATSEPNQPQHF. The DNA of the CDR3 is TGTGCCACCAGTGAGCCGAATCAGCCCCAGCATTTT.

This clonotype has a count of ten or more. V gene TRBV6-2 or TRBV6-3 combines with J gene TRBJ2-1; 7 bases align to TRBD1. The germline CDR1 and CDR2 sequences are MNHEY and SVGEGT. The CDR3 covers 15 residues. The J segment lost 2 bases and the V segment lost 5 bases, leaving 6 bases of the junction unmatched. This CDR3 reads CASSRTGDPYNEQFF. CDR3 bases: TGTGCCAGCAGTAGAACAGGGGATCCCTACAATGAGCAGTTCTTC.

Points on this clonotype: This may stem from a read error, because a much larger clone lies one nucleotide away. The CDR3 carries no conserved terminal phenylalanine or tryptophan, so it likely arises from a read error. CDR3 DNA: TGCGCCAGCACCCGTGGACAGGCATATGGCTACACCCTC. It yields the protein CASTRGQAYGYTL. The rearrangement links TRBV5-1 to TRBJ1-2; 7 bases are shared with TRBD1. The germline CDR1 and CDR2 sequences are SGHRS and YFSETQ. The CDR3 sequence is 13 residues long. The V segment lost 6 bases and the J segment 5 bases; nucleotides outside the gene matches: 7.

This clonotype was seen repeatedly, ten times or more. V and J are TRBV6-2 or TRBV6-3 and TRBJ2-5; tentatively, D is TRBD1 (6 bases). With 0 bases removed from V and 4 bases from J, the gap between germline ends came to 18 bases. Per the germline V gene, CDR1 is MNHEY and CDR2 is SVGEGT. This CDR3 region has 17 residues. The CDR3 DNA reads TGTGCCAGCAGTTACTCGCATCTAATCGGGACACCAGAGACCCAGTACTTC. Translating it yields CASSYSHLIGTPETQYF.

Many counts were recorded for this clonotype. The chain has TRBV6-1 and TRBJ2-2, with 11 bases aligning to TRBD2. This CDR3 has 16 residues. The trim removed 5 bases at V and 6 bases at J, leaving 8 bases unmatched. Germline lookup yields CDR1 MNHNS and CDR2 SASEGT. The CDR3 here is CASSYETSGSPGELFF. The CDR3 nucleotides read TGTGCCAGCAGTTATGAAACTAGCGGGAGTCCCGGGGAGCTGTTTTTT.

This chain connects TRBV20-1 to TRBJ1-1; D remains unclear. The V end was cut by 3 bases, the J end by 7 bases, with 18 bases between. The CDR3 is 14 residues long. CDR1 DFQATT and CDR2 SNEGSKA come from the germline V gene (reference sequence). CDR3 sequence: CSASGGNKAFEAFF. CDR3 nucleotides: TGCAGTGCTAGTGGAGGGAATAAGGCGTTTGAAGCTTTCTTT.

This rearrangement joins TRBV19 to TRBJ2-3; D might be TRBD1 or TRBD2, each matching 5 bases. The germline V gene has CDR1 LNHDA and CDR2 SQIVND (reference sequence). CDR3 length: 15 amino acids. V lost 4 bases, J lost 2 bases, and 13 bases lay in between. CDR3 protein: CASSRGSGDTDTQYF. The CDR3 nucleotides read TGTGCCAGTAGTAGGGGGAGCGGAGACACAGATACGCAGTATTTT.

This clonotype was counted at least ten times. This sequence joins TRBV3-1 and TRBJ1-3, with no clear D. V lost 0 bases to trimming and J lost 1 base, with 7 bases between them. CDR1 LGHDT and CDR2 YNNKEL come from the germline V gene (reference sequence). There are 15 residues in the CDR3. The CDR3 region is CASSQDHRSGNTIYF. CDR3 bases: TGTGCCAGCAGCCAAGATCACAGATCTGGAAACACCATATATTTT.

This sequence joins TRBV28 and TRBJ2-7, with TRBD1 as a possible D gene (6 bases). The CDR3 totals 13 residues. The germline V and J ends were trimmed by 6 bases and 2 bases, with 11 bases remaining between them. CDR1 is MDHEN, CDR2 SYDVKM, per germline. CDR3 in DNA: TGTGCCAGCAGGCTACAGGGAACCTACGAGCAGTACTTC. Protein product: CASRLQGTYEQYF.

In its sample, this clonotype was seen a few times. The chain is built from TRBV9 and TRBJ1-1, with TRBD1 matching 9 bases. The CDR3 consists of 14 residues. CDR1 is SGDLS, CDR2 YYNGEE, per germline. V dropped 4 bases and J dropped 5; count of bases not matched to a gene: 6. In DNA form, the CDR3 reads TGTGCCAGCAGCCTCGGGACAGGGAGAACTGAAGCTTTCTTT. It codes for CASSLGTGRTEAFF. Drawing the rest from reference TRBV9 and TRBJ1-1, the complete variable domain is DSGVTQTPKHLITATGQRVTLRCSPRSGDLSVYWYQQSLDQGLQFLIQYYNGEERAKGNILERFSAQQFPDLHSELNLSSLELGDSALYFCASSLGTGRTEAFFGQGTRLTVV.

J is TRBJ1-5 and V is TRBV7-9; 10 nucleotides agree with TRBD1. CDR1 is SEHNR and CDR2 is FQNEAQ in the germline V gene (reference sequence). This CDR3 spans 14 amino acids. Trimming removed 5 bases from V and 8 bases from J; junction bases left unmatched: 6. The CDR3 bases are TGTGCCAGCAGCCCCGGGGACAGGGGAGAGCCCCAGCATTTT. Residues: CASSPGDRGEPQHF.

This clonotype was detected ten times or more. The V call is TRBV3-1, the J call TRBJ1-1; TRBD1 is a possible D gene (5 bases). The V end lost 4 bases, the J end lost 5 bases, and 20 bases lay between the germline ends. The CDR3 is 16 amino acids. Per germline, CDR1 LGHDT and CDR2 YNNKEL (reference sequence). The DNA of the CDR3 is TGTGCCAGCAGCCCCCTCTGGGGGGAGTCTAGGACTGAAGCTTTCTTT. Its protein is CASSPLWGESRTEAFF.

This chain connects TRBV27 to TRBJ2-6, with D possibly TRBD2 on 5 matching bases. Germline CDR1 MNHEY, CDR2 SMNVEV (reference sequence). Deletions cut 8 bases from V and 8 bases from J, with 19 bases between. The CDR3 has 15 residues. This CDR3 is CASALWVAGTNVLTF. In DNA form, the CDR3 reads TGTGCCAGCGCCCTATGGGTAGCCGGGACCAACGTCCTGACTTTC.

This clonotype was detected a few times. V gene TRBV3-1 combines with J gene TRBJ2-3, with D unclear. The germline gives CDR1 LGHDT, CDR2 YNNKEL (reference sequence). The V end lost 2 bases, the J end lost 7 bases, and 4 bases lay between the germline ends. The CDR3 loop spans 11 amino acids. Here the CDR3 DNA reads TGTGCCAGCAGCCAACTAAATACGCAGTATTTT. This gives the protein CASSQLNTQYF.

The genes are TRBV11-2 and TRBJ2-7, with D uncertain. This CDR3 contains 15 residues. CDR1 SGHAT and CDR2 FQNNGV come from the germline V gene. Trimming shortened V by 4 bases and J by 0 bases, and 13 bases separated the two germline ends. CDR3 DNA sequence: TGTGCCAGCAGCTGGGCGCAGGCCTCCTCCTACGAGCAGTACTTC. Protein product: CASSWAQASSYEQYF.

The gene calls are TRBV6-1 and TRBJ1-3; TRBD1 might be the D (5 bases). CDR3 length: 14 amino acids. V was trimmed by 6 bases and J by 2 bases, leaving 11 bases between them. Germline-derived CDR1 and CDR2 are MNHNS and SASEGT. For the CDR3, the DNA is TGTGCCAGCAGCAGAGGGGATCCTGGAAACACCATATATTTT. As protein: CASSRGDPGNTIYF.

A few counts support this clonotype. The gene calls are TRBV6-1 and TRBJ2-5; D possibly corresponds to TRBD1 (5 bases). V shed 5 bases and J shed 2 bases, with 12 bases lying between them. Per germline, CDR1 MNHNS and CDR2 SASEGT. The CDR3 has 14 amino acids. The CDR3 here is CASSTPRQQETQYF. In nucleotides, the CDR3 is TGTGCCAGCAGTACGCCTAGACAGCAAGAGACCCAGTACTTC.

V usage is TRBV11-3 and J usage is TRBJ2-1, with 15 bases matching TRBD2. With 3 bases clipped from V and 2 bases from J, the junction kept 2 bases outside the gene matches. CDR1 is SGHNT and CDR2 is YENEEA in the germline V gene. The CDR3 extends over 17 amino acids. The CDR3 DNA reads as TGTGCCAGCAGCTTGGGGACTAGCGGGAGGCCCTACAATGAGCAGTTCTTC. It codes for CASSLGTSGRPYNEQFF.

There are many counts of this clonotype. The CDR3 DNA reads TGTGCCAGCTCAAGCCGCGGGACACAGTCCTACGAGCAGTACTTC. Its translation is CASSSRGTQSYEQYF. The J gene is TRBJ2-7, the V gene TRBV18; the D call may be TRBD1 or TRBD2 (6 bases each). CDR3 length: 15 amino acids. Trimming took 5 bases from V and 1 from J, leaving 15 bases between them. Germline V lookup: CDR1 KGHSH, CDR2 LQKENI.

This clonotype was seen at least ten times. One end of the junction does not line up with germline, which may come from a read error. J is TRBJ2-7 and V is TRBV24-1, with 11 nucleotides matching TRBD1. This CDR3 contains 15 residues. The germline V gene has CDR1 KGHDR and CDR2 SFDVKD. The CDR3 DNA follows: TGTGCCACCAGTCCCCGGGACAGGGGGTCCTCCGAGCAGTACTTC. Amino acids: CATSPRDRGSSEQYF.

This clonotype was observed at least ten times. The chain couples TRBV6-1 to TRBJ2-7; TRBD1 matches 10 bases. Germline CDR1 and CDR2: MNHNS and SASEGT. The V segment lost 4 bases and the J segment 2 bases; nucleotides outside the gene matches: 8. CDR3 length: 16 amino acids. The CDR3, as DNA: TGTGCCAGCAGTGCAGAACGACAGGGGGCAACCTACGAGCAGTACTTC. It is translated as CASSAERQGATYEQYF.

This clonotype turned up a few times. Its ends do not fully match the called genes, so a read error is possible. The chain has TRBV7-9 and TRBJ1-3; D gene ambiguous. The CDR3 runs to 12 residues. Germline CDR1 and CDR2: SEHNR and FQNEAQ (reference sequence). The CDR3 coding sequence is TGTGCCAGCAGCTTTGACTACAACACCATGTATTTT. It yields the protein CASSFDYNTMYF.

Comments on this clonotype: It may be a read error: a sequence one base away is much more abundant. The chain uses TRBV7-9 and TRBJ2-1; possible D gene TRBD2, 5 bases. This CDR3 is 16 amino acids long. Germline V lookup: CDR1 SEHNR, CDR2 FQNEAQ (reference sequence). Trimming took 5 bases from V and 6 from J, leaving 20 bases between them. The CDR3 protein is CASSPPSGPPANEQFF. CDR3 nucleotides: TGTGCCAGCAGCCCTCCAAGCGGCCCCCCGGCCAATGAGCAGTTCTTC.